A selection of T cell receptor beta chains follows, all from one sample in a study of human T cells and chemical hapten exposure. One entry per CDR3 protein, called by TCRdb with MiXCR from the RACE reads. The sample has 120,000 or so distinct CDR3 sequences; about an eighth are singletons. The sample in question was whole blood, obtained in connection with sensitization to the hapten diphenylcyclopropenone (DPC). The receptors here all came from a man between 18 and 35 years old with alopecia areata. Some clones in this sample may be carry-over from other donors' samples. The CDR3 runs from the conserved cysteine through the conserved F or W. Fields, in order: D gene, clone size, V gene, J gene, CDR3 protein, CDR3 DNA. A D gene is named only where the DNA matches it firmly. Clone size is given for some rows only: seen once, a few or many times, or a class if the clone is expanded.

d_call: NA
clone_size: few
v_call: TRBV10-3
j_call: TRBJ2-3
cdr3_aa: CAISDRAPTDTQYF
cdr3_nt: TGTGCCATCAGTGACAGGGCCCCAACAGATACGCAGTATTTT

d_call: NA
clone_size: many
v_call: TRBV11-2
j_call: TRBJ1-6
cdr3_aa: CASSFVNSPLHF
cdr3_nt: TGTGCCAGCAGCTTCGTCAATTCACCCCTCCACTTT

d_call: NA
clone_size: NA
v_call: TRBV5-1
j_call: TRBJ2-5
cdr3_aa: CASSLHQTPPETQYF
cdr3_nt: TGCGCCAGCAGCTTGCATCAAACCCCCCCAGAGACCCAGTACTTC

d_call: NA
clone_size: NA
v_call: TRBV6-1
j_call: TRBJ1-5
cdr3_aa: CASRSGSHGNQPQHF
cdr3_nt: TGTGCCAGCAGGTCGGGGTCCCACGGCAATCAGCCCCAGCATTTT

d_call: TRBD2
clone_size: few
v_call: TRBV7-8
j_call: TRBJ2-3
cdr3_aa: CASSLLTSGGARDTQYF
cdr3_nt: TGTGCCAGCAGCTTACTAACTAGCGGGGGGGCCAGGGATACGCAGTATTTT

d_call: TRBD2
clone_size: NA
v_call: TRBV29-1
j_call: TRBJ2-6
cdr3_aa: CSVRGESSGANVLTF
cdr3_nt: TGCAGCGTTCGGGGGGAAAGCTCTGGGGCCAACGTCCTGACTTTC

d_call: TRBD1
clone_size: few
v_call: TRBV6-4
j_call: TRBJ2-1
cdr3_aa: CASSDSPGQGGNEQFF
cdr3_nt: TGTGCCAGCAGTGACTCCCCGGGACAGGGGGGTAATGAGCAGTTCTTC

d_call: NA
clone_size: few
v_call: TRBV4-1
j_call: TRBJ2-3
cdr3_aa: CASSLARGAVSTDTQYF
cdr3_nt: TGCGCCAGCAGCCTGGCTAGAGGTGCGGTTAGCACAGATACGCAGTATTTT

d_call: NA
clone_size: many
v_call: TRBV7-9
j_call: TRBJ1-4
cdr3_aa: CASSPGATNEKLFF
cdr3_nt: TGTGCCAGCAGCCCAGGCGCTACTAATGAAAAACTGTTTTTT

d_call: NA
clone_size: NA
v_call: TRBV29-1
j_call: TRBJ2-2
cdr3_aa: CSVWTANTGELFF
cdr3_nt: TGCAGCGTGTGGACAGCGAACACCGGGGAGCTGTTTTTT

d_call: TRBD2
clone_size: few
v_call: TRBV7-2
j_call: TRBJ2-3
cdr3_aa: CASSWLAGVYTQYF
cdr3_nt: TGTGCCAGCAGCTGGCTAGCGGGGGTGTATACGCAGTATTTT

d_call: TRBD1
clone_size: NA
v_call: TRBV7-9
j_call: TRBJ1-5
cdr3_aa: CASSPETGGNQPQHF
cdr3_nt: TGTGCCAGCAGCCCCGAGACAGGGGGCAATCAGCCCCAGCATTTT

d_call: NA
clone_size: NA
v_call: TRBV4-3
j_call: TRBJ2-2
cdr3_aa: CASSQDRVPGTGELFF
cdr3_nt: TGCGCCAGCAGCCAAGACAGGGTGCCGGGCACCGGGGAGCTGTTTTTT

d_call: NA
clone_size: many
v_call: TRBV6-2/TRBV6-3
j_call: TRBJ2-3
cdr3_aa: CASSYGRGYTDTQYF
cdr3_nt: TGTGCCAGCAGTTACGGTCGGGGTTACACAGATACGCAGTATTTT

d_call: NA
clone_size: many
v_call: TRBV9
j_call: TRBJ2-2
cdr3_aa: CASSVVTGELFF
cdr3_nt: TGTGCCAGCAGCGTAGTAACCGGGGAGCTGTTTTTT

d_call: TRBD1
clone_size: few
v_call: TRBV29-1
j_call: TRBJ2-1
cdr3_aa: CSGVRDRSYNEQFF
cdr3_nt: TGCAGCGGCGTCCGGGACAGGAGTTACAATGAGCAGTTCTTC

d_call: NA
clone_size: few
v_call: TRBV20-1
j_call: TRBJ1-6
cdr3_aa: CSARGEGSISSPLHF
cdr3_nt: TGCAGTGCTAGGGGGGAGGGTAGTATTAGTTCACCCCTCCACTTT

d_call: TRBD1
clone_size: NA
v_call: TRBV6-2/TRBV6-3
j_call: TRBJ2-7
cdr3_aa: CASSPIRDRGYEQYF
cdr3_nt: TGTGCCAGCAGCCCAATCCGGGACAGGGGCTACGAGCAGTACTTC

d_call: NA
clone_size: few
v_call: TRBV20-1
j_call: TRBJ2-2
cdr3_aa: CSARGQVYTGELFF
cdr3_nt: TGCAGTGCTAGAGGTCAGGTCTACACCGGGGAGCTGTTTTTT

d_call: NA
clone_size: NA
v_call: TRBV12-3/TRBV12-4
j_call: TRBJ2-5
cdr3_aa: CASSAQTGAETQYF
cdr3_nt: TGTGCCAGCAGTGCCCAGACTGGGGCGGAGACCCAGTACTTC

d_call: NA
clone_size: many
v_call: TRBV6-1
j_call: TRBJ1-2
cdr3_aa: CASSGRTTYGYTF
cdr3_nt: TGTGCCAGCAGTGGCAGGACAACCTATGGCTACACCTTC

d_call: NA
clone_size: few
v_call: TRBV12-3/TRBV12-4
j_call: TRBJ1-2
cdr3_aa: CASSPRAPVGHGYTF
cdr3_nt: TGTGCCAGCAGCCCACGCGCCCCGGTTGGTCATGGCTACACCTTC

d_call: NA
clone_size: few
v_call: TRBV7-9
j_call: TRBJ2-3
cdr3_aa: CASSLYRADTQYF
cdr3_nt: TGTGCCAGCAGCTTATACAGGGCAGATACGCAGTATTTT

d_call: TRBD2
clone_size: NA
v_call: TRBV4-1
j_call: TRBJ2-3
cdr3_aa: CASSQLGLAADTQYF
cdr3_nt: TGCGCCAGCAGCCAACTGGGACTAGCGGCAGATACGCAGTATTTT

d_call: NA
clone_size: few
v_call: TRBV7-6
j_call: TRBJ2-5
cdr3_aa: CASSSRQETQYF
cdr3_nt: TGTGCCAGCAGCTCCCGCCAAGAGACCCAGTACTTC

d_call: TRBD2
clone_size: NA
v_call: TRBV13
j_call: TRBJ2-3
cdr3_aa: CASSLPGLAGSTDTQYF
cdr3_nt: TGTGCCAGCAGCTTACCGGGACTAGCGGGGAGCACAGATACGCAGTATTTT

d_call: NA
clone_size: NA
v_call: TRBV4-1
j_call: TRBJ1-4
cdr3_aa: CASSQGEGGGEKLFF
cdr3_nt: TGCGCCAGCAGCCAAGGGGAAGGCGGGGGAGAAAAACTGTTTTTT

d_call: NA
clone_size: NA
v_call: TRBV28
j_call: TRBJ2-1
cdr3_aa: CASSPSIDYNEQFF
cdr3_nt: TGTGCCAGCAGCCCCTCGATCGACTACAATGAGCAGTTCTTC

d_call: NA
clone_size: many
v_call: TRBV29-1
j_call: TRBJ2-7
cdr3_aa: CSVHGQGSYEQYF
cdr3_nt: TGCAGCGTCCACGGACAAGGGTCCTACGAGCAGTACTTC

d_call: NA
clone_size: NA
v_call: TRBV28
j_call: TRBJ2-7
cdr3_aa: CASSLSQHLYEQYF
cdr3_nt: TGTGCCAGCAGTTTAAGTCAGCACCTATACGAGCAGTACTTC

d_call: NA
clone_size: NA
v_call: TRBV12-5
j_call: TRBJ1-1
cdr3_aa: CASGLGTGQGGTEAFF
cdr3_nt: NA

d_call: NA
clone_size: few
v_call: TRBV6-2/TRBV6-3
j_call: TRBJ2-7
cdr3_aa: CASASDSLYEQYF
cdr3_nt: TGTGCCAGTGCGTCAGACAGCCTCTACGAGCAGTACTTC

d_call: NA
clone_size: few
v_call: TRBV7-3
j_call: TRBJ2-4
cdr3_aa: CASSSLFGLAKNIQYF
cdr3_nt: TGTGCCAGCAGCTCCCTCTTCGGGCTAGCCAAAAACATTCAGTACTTC

d_call: NA
clone_size: few
v_call: TRBV5-1
j_call: TRBJ2-1
cdr3_aa: CASSPGWRVFNEQFF
cdr3_nt: TGCGCCAGCAGCCCCGGATGGCGGGTGTTCAATGAGCAGTTCTTC

d_call: NA
clone_size: NA
v_call: TRBV7-2
j_call: TRBJ1-6
cdr3_aa: CASSLVESSYNSPLHF
cdr3_nt: TGTGCCAGCAGCTTAGTGGAGAGCTCCTATAATTCACCCCTCCACTTT

d_call: TRBD2
clone_size: NA
v_call: TRBV7-6
j_call: TRBJ2-3
cdr3_aa: CASSPTSGRDTQYF
cdr3_nt: TGTGCCAGCAGCCCGACTAGCGGTCGCGATACGCAGTATTTT

d_call: NA
clone_size: NA
v_call: TRBV9
j_call: TRBJ1-6
cdr3_aa: CASSVAGSPLHF
cdr3_nt: TGTGCCAGCAGCGTAGCGGGATCACCCCTCCACTTT

d_call: NA
clone_size: many
v_call: TRBV29-1
j_call: TRBJ1-1
cdr3_aa: CSVEWGNEAFF
cdr3_nt: TGCAGCGTTGAATGGGGAAATGAAGCTTTCTTT

d_call: NA
clone_size: NA
v_call: TRBV19
j_call: TRBJ2-5
cdr3_aa: CASSFAVGRETQYF
cdr3_nt: TGTGCCAGTAGTTTCGCCGTGGGGCGGGAGACCCAGTACTTC

d_call: TRBD2
clone_size: many
v_call: TRBV28
j_call: TRBJ2-7
cdr3_aa: CASSPGTRSYEQYF
cdr3_nt: TGTGCCAGCAGTCCCGGGACTAGATCCTACGAGCAGTACTTC

d_call: TRBD2
clone_size: NA
v_call: TRBV7-2
j_call: TRBJ2-1
cdr3_aa: CASSYPTSGDSHNEQFF
cdr3_nt: TGTGCCAGCAGCTACCCTACTAGCGGGGACTCCCACAATGAGCAGTTCTTC

d_call: NA
clone_size: many
v_call: TRBV20-1
j_call: TRBJ1-2
cdr3_aa: CSARDVTTEANYGYTF
cdr3_nt: TGCAGTGCTAGAGACGTGACAACTGAGGCTAACTATGGCTACACCTTC

d_call: NA
clone_size: NA
v_call: TRBV6-2/TRBV6-3
j_call: TRBJ2-1
cdr3_aa: CASSRTWINEQFF
cdr3_nt: TGTGCCAGCAGTCGGACTTGGATCAATGAGCAGTTCTTC

d_call: NA
clone_size: many
v_call: TRBV7-3
j_call: TRBJ2-6
cdr3_aa: CASSFPSSGANVLTF
cdr3_nt: TGTGCCAGCAGCTTCCCCAGTTCCGGGGCCAACGTCCTGACTTTC

d_call: TRBD1
clone_size: NA
v_call: TRBV20-1
j_call: TRBJ2-1
cdr3_aa: CSARTQGFRGYNEQFF
cdr3_nt: TGCAGTGCTAGGACACAGGGTTTCAGGGGGTACAATGAGCAGTTCTTC

d_call: NA
clone_size: NA
v_call: TRBV24-1
j_call: TRBJ2-3
cdr3_aa: CATSDSASTDTQYF
cdr3_nt: TGTGCCACCAGTGATTCCGCCAGCACAGATACGCAGTATTTT